The sequence of this TCR beta chain was determined in a study of T-cell reconstitution after alpha-beta-depleted transplantation in children. Whole-study findings and limits: About two months after transplant, alpha-beta T cells reportedly came from several hundred expanded graft clones.

Regarding this clonotype: The target antigen is unknown.

The J segment lost 4 bases and the V segment lost 3 bases, leaving 4 bases of the junction unmatched. This CDR3 spans 14 amino acids. Germline V CDR1 and CDR2: SGHDN, FVKESK. As it was prepared, the TCRbeta library received unique molecular identifiers. One entry per CDR3 protein, called by TCRdb with MiXCR from the PCR reads. The profile shows almost 250,000 distinct CDR3 sequences, about 23% of them singletons. The source was PBMCs, collected before TCRalphabeta/CD19-depleted stem cell transplant. The clonotype was recovered from a girl aged 2 to 9 with Fanconi anemia, due to receive a stem cell transplant. The gene calls are TRBV14 and TRBJ2-7, with TRBD1 identical over 9 bases. The CDR3 reads CASSHDRGAYEQYF. The CDR3, as DNA: TGTGCCAGCAGCCACGACAGGGGGGCTTACGAGCAGTACTTC.